The 8 T cell receptor beta chains listed next were all sequenced from one sample in a study of T cell responses to AZD1222 COVID-19 vaccine. Libraries were prepared by immunoSEQ multiplex PCR; TCRdb keeps only in-frame clonotypes and omits some of them. The sample carries roughly 120,000 clones, roughly 89% recorded once. The starting material was peripheral blood, obtained on day 0 of AZD1222 vaccination. These receptors all come from an adult in good health.

V and J are TRBV19 and TRBJ1-2; 8 nucleotides align to TRBD1. Germline CDR1 is LNHDA and CDR2 is SQIVND (reference sequence). The CDR3 spans 15 residues. Trimming removed 7 bases from V and 8 bases from J; junction bases left unmatched: 15. The CDR3 region is CASKTEDRGRLGYTF. The CDR3 region has the DNA TGTGCCAGTAAGACAGAAGACAGGGGAAGGCTCGGCTACACCTTC.

The chain combines TRBV7-8 with TRBJ2-3, with 8 bases lining up with TRBD1. V lost 1 base, J lost 10 bases, and 10 bases stayed unmatched. The germline CDR1 and CDR2 sequences are SGHVS and FQNEAQ. This CDR3 is built from 15 residues. This CDR3 reads CASSLDRTGIRPQYF. DNA of the CDR3: TGTGCCAGCAGCTTAGACAGGACAGGGATCCGGCCGCAGTATTTT. The complete variable domain, with remaining parts taken from reference TRBV7-8 and TRBJ2-3, reads GAGVSQSPRYKVAKRGQDVALRCDPISGHVSLFWYQQALGQGPEFLTYFQNEAQLDKSGLPSDRFFAERPEGSVSTLKIQRTQQEDSAVYLCASSLDRTGIRPQYFGPGTRLTVL.

The CDR3 is CASRDLTYEQYF. CDR3 DNA sequence: TGTGCCAGTCGGGACCTTACCTACGAGCAGTACTTC. The chain uses TRBV2 and TRBJ2-7; D is perhaps TRBD1 or TRBD2 (5 bases each). The germline gives CDR1 SNHLY, CDR2 FYNNEI. V lost 9 bases and J lost 2, with 11 bases in between. The CDR3 contains 12 residues.

The chain has TRBV5-6 and TRBJ2-1; tentative D call: TRBD1 (6 bases). Germline V gene lookup returns CDR1 SGHDT and CDR2 YYEEEE. The CDR3 runs 15 residues. Trimming removed 0 bases at V and 8 bases at J, with 15 bases between. The CDR3 region is CASSLVRDHRDEQFF. Here the CDR3 DNA reads TGTGCCAGCAGCTTGGTGAGGGACCACAGGGATGAGCAGTTCTTC.

The chain employs TRBV3-1 (or the pseudogene TRBV3-2) and TRBJ2-1; D is possibly TRBD1 (5 bases). Germline V lookup: CDR1 LGHDT, CDR2 YNNKEL (reference sequence). Trimming pared 2 bases from V and 8 bases from J, leaving 10 bases between. The CDR3 covers 13 residues. The CDR3 coding sequence is TGTGCCAGCAGCCAACAGGGATCCTATGAGCAGTTCTTC. Residues: CASSQQGSYEQFF.

The chain is built from TRBV10-2 and TRBJ2-1; tentative D call: TRBD2 (5 bases). The CDR3 has 12 residues. Trimming took off 6 bases at V and 10 bases at J, with 13 bases between the two ends. Per the germline V gene, CDR1 is WSHSY and CDR2 is SAAADI. The CDR3 DNA follows: TGCGCCAGCAGCAGGACTGGCCGGGAGCAGTTCTTC. Its translation: CASSRTGREQFF.

The chain combines TRBV27 with TRBJ1-2; perhaps TRBD1 as D (6 bases). The germline CDR1 and CDR2 sequences are MNHEY and SMNVEV (reference sequence). Trimming pared 5 bases from V and 0 bases from J, leaving 10 bases between. This CDR3 spans 14 amino acids. The CDR3 region is CASSPNRANYGYTF. CDR3 bases: TGTGCCAGCAGTCCCAACAGGGCTAACTATGGCTACACCTTC.

The V call is TRBV9, the J call TRBJ2-3; unclear D gene. Germline CDR1 SGDLS, CDR2 YYNGEE. The V and J ends lost 6 bases and 4 bases respectively, with 12 bases between them. This CDR3 contains 13 residues. CDR3 DNA sequence: TGTGCCAGCACCCTAGTGTGGGCAGATACGCAGTATTTT. Translating gives CASTLVWADTQYF. The full variable domain, rest sourced from reference TRBV9 and TRBJ2-3, is DSGVTQTPKHLITATGQRVTLRCSPRSGDLSVYWYQQSLDQGLQFLIQYYNGEERAKGNILERFSAQQFPDLHSELNLSSLELGDSALYFCASTLVWADTQYFGPGTRLTVL.